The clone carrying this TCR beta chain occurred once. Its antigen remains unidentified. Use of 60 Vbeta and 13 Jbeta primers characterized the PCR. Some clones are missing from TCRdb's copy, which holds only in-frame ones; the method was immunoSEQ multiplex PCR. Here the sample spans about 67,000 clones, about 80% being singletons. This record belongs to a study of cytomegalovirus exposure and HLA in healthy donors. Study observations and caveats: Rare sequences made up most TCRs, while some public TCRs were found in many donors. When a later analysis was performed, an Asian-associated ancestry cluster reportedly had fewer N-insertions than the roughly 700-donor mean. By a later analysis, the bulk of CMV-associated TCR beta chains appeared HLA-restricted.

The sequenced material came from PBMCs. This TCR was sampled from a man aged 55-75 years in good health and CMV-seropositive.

The CDR3 DNA follows: TGTGCCAGCAGCTTAGGCGGCGGGGGGGCTACAGATACGCAGTATTTT. Protein product: CASSLGGGGATDTQYF. The V and J genes are TRBV11-2 and TRBJ2-3, with 9 bases fitting TRBD2. Per the germline V gene, CDR1 is SGHAT and CDR2 is FQNNGV. The CDR3 consists of 16 residues. V was pared by 1 base and J by 3 bases, with 5 bases of the junction left unmatched.